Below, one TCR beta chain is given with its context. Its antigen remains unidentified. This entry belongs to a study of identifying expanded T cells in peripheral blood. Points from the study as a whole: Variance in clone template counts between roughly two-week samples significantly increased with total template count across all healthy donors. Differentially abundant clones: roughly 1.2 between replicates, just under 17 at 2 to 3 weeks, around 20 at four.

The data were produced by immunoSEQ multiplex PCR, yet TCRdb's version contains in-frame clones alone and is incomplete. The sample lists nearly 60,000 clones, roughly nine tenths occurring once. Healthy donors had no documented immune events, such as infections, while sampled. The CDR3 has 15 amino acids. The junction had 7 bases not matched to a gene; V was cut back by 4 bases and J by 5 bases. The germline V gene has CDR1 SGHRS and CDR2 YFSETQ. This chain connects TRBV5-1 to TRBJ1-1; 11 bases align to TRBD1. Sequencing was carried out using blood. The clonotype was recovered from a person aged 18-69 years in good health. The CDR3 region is CASSPGQGGRTEAFF. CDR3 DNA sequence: TGCGCCAGCAGCCCGGGACAGGGGGGTCGGACTGAAGCTTTCTTT. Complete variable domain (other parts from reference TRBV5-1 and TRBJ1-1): KAGVTQTPRYLIKTRGQQVTLSCSPISGHRSVSWYQQTPGQGLQFLFEYFSETQRNKGNFPGRFSGRQFSNSRSEMNVSTLELGDSALYLCASSPGQGGRTEAFFGQGTRLTVV.